This T cell receptor (beta chain) is from a study of blood T cells in healthy people across ages. Study results and caveats: Possibly confounding the expanded clonotype changes was the fact that donor CMV status was unknown.

Per the germline V gene, CDR1 is WSHSY and CDR2 is SAAADI. The CDR3 covers 15 residues. With V trimmed by 3 bases and J by 2 bases, 6 bases remained unmatched. A second about 7 to 12 cycle PCR used barcoded and J-beta primers. All cDNA molecules were each tagged by a template-switch adaptor with 12 random nucleotides. TCRdb re-derived calls from the 5' RACE reads in MiXCR, one entry per CDR3 protein. Of roughly 1.6 million distinct CDR3 sequences listed, roughly a third were seen once; the top ten hold 10% to 12%. This clonotype was seen repeatedly, ten times or more. Antigen: not known. The V gene is TRBV10-2, the J gene TRBJ2-7; 8 nucleotides match TRBD1. The receptor comes from a woman under 40 in good health. Sequencing was carried out using blood. The CDR3 loop is CASSDRGQATYEQYF. The CDR3 DNA follows: TGCGCCAGCAGTGATCGGGGACAGGCAACCTACGAGCAGTACTTC.